The 14 T cell receptor beta chains below come from one sample, sequenced in a study of blood T cell repertoires in COVID-19. Profiled with immunoSEQ multiplex PCR; TCRdb holds only in-frame clones, not every one. In the table there are over 25,000 clones, about 77% of which are singletons. Source material: peripheral blood. These receptors all come from an older man with active or convalescent COVID-19.

This clone was counted a few times. The rearrangement joins TRBV6-5 to TRBJ1-5; maybe TRBD1 (6 bases). CDR1 and CDR2 (germline): MNHEY, SVGAGI. This CDR3 has 14 residues. V was trimmed by 5 bases and J by 7 bases, leaving 15 bases between them. CDR3 amino acids: CASSPYRAGQPQHF. The CDR3 nucleotides are TGTGCCAGCAGTCCCTACAGGGCCGGGCAGCCCCAGCATTTT.

The V and J genes are TRBV28 and TRBJ1-4; 7 bases align to TRBD1. CDR3 length: 15 residues. V lost 8 bases to trimming and J lost 7 bases; unmatched junction nucleotides: 13. Germline loops: CDR1 MDHEN, CDR2 SYDVKM. Here the CDR3 reads CASRTLQGKSEKLFF. The CDR3 DNA reads as TGTGCCAGCCGAACCTTACAGGGGAAATCTGAAAAACTGTTTTTT.

The chain combines TRBV6-2 or TRBV6-3 with TRBJ2-4; no clear D gene. The CDR3 has 12 residues. Germline loops: CDR1 MNHEY, CDR2 SVGEGT. Trimming stripped 2 bases from V and 7 bases from J, with 6 bases between. CDR3 amino acids: CASSYSRNIQYF. CDR3 bases: TGTGCCAGCAGTTACAGTCGGAACATTCAGTACTTC.

J is TRBJ1-2 and V is TRBV28, with D unresolved. The V gene lost 7 bases and the J gene lost 6 bases, with 12 bases spanning the gap. The V gene's germline CDR1 is MDHEN and CDR2 SYDVKM. This CDR3 comprises 12 residues. CDR3: CASTSTSDGYTF. CDR3 bases: TGTGCCAGCACATCGACTTCGGATGGCTACACCTTC.

The CDR3 nucleotides read TGTGCCAGCAGCGTAGCGGGAGAAACCTACAATGAGCAGTTCTTC. Translating gives CASSVAGETYNEQFF. The J gene is TRBJ2-1, the V gene TRBV9; TRBD2 might be the D (6 bases). V gave up 0 bases and J gave up 2 bases, with 9 bases separating them. The CDR3 runs to 15 residues. The germline V gene has CDR1 SGDLS and CDR2 YYNGEE.

The genes are TRBV5-8 and TRBJ2-3; D is unclear. This CDR3 has 15 residues. Germline CDR1 is SGHTS and CDR2 is YDEGEE. Trimming removed 2 bases from V and 1 base from J, with 11 bases in between. CDR3 DNA: TGTGCCAGCAGCTTACGACCTCGGGGCACAGATACGCAGTATTTT. Its translation is CASSLRPRGTDTQYF.

The chain combines TRBV27 with TRBJ2-1, with TRBD2 matching 11 bases. Trimming took 4 bases from V and 8 from J; bases not matched to a gene: 1. CDR3 length: 13 residues. Germline assignment: CDR1 MNHEY and CDR2 SMNVEV (reference sequence). For the CDR3, the DNA is TGTGCCAGCAGTTCGGGACTAGCGGATGAGCAGTTCTTC. It specifies CASSSGLADEQFF.

This chain connects TRBV11-2 to TRBJ2-3; 14 nucleotides agree with TRBD2. Germline V gives CDR1 SGHAT, CDR2 FQNNGV. The V gene end was trimmed by 4 bases and the J gene end by 3 bases; junction bases not matched to a gene: 6. The CDR3 sequence is 17 residues long. As DNA, the CDR3 is TGTGCCAGCAGCTCTGGACTAGCGGGAGGTTTGACAGATACGCAGTATTTT. Protein product: CASSSGLAGGLTDTQYF.

With regard to this clone: One end of the junction is discordant with germline, which a read error may explain. This chain joins TRBV9 and TRBJ2-7; D might be TRBD1 (6 bases). Germline loops: CDR1 SGDLS, CDR2 YYNGEE. CDR3 length: 15 residues. CDR3: CASNKGQGPSDEQYF. CDR3 DNA sequence: TGTGCCAGCAACAAGGGCCAGGGGCCCTCCGACGAGCAGTACTTC.

The chain links TRBV12-5 to TRBJ1-1; 7 positions match TRBD1. Germline V lookup: CDR1 LGHNT, CDR2 FRNRAP. Unmatched junction bases numbered 10, after V lost 0 bases and J lost 0 bases. The CDR3 totals 18 residues. The CDR3 loop reads CASGLVLGGRGLNTEAFF. For the CDR3, the DNA is TGTGCTAGTGGTTTGGTACTCGGGGGCAGGGGGTTGAACACTGAAGCTTTCTTT.

The chain employs TRBV6-1 and TRBJ1-1, with unresolved D. Trimming left V 2 bases short and J 10 bases short, with 11 bases between. This CDR3 has 12 residues. Looked up from germline, CDR1 is MNHNS and CDR2 is SASEGT. The CDR3 nucleotides read TGTGCCAGCAGTGAATTGATGGCGGGAGCTTTCTTT. It codes for CASSELMAGAFF.

The J gene is TRBJ2-1, the V gene TRBV11-3, with TRBD2 matching 7 bases. V shed 5 bases, J shed 0 bases, and the junction held 7 bases outside the gene matches. The CDR3 spans 16 residues. Germline-derived CDR1 and CDR2 are SGHNT and YENEEA. In DNA form, the CDR3 reads TGTGCCAGCAGCGGGGGAGCGGGGACCTCCTACAATGAGCAGTTCTTC. Translation: CASSGGAGTSYNEQFF.

V and J are TRBV13 and TRBJ2-3; D is unclear. Trimming shortened V by 2 bases and J by 4 bases, and 10 bases separated the two germline ends. Germline V CDR1 and CDR2: PRHDT, FYEKMQ (reference sequence). This CDR3 spans 14 amino acids. The DNA of the CDR3 is TGTGCCAGCAGCTTAATCGGTATTGCAGATACGCAGTATTTT. It translates to CASSLIGIADTQYF.

V gene TRBV7-6 combines with J gene TRBJ1-6; D possibly corresponds to TRBD1 (6 bases). Germline assignment: CDR1 SGHVS and CDR2 FNYEAQ. The CDR3 totals 15 residues. Trimming stripped 1 base from V and 7 bases from J, with 11 bases between. The CDR3 nucleotides read TGTGCCAGCAGCTTAGACAGGGCTCCAAATTCACCCCTCCACTTT. Protein: CASSLDRAPNSPLHF. The full variable domain, its missing parts supplied by reference TRBV7-6 and TRBJ1-6, is GAGVSQSPRYKVTKRGQDVALRCDPISGHVSLYWYRQALGQGPEFLTYFNYEAQQDKSGLPNDRFSAERPEGSISTLTIQRTEQRDSAMYRCASSLDRAPNSPLHFGNGTRLTVT.